This passage covers 2 T cell receptor beta chains from one sample sequenced in a study of T-cell memory formation after mild COVID-19. In TCRdb, the 5' RACE reads were re-called with MiXCR into one record per CDR3 protein. Here the sample spans about 560,000 distinct CDR3 sequences, 18% being singletons. The specimen sequenced was PBMCs or a T cell subset sorted from them (not recorded which). The receptors were sampled from an adult woman who had mild COVID-19 (a few samples of this study predate the infection). Cell type and time point are not known.

The chain has TRBV20-1 and TRBJ2-5; D call uncertain. Germline CDR1 and CDR2: DFQATT and SNEGSKA (reference sequence). The CDR3 has 15 amino acids. V was cut by 0 bases and J by 1 base, with 12 bases left in between. The CDR3 coding sequence is TGCAGTGCTAGAGACCAAGATCTGGCCCAAGAGACCCAGTACTTC. It is translated as CSARDQDLAQETQYF.

This chain connects TRBV5-4 to TRBJ2-5, with 8 bases matching TRBD2. CDR3 size: 15 residues. J lost 5 bases, V lost 2 bases, and 8 bases had no gene match. Germline values: CDR1 SGHNT, CDR2 YYREEE (reference sequence). The CDR3 reads CASSFDGRAQETQYF. The DNA for the CDR3 is TGTGCCAGCAGCTTTGACGGGAGGGCCCAGGAGACCCAGTACTTC.